This section outlines one T cell receptor (beta chain) sequence together with its context. The repertoire was sequenced with immunoSEQ multiplex PCR; TCRdb's copy has only in-frame clones and lacks some. Of 190,000 or so clones listed, around nine tenths are singletons. The CDR3 sequence is 16 residues long. Germline V gives CDR1 SGHVS, CDR2 FNYEAQ. Trimming pared 1 base from V and 2 bases from J, leaving 12 bases between. The sample is drawn from a study of blood T cell repertoires in COVID-19. The sample taken for sequencing was peripheral blood. The TCR comes from a man between 40 and 49 years old with active or convalescent COVID-19. The chain combines TRBV7-6 with TRBJ1-5, with D hard to call. CDR3 nucleotides: TGTGCCAGCAGCTTAGAGGCCGGGGTGGGCAATCAGCCCCAGCATTTT. Translated: CASSLEAGVGNQPQHF.